This T cell receptor (beta chain) was found in a study of long-term antiretroviral therapy in people with HIV. Study observations and caveats: Repertoires with HIV possessed tighter CDR3 length spans than those of controls.

About this clone: Its antigen is not identified.

CDR1 is SGHNT and CDR2 is YYREEE in the germline V gene (reference sequence). The V end was cut by 4 bases, the J end by 5 bases, with 7 bases between. The CDR3 covers 12 residues. With survey level as its setting, the immunoSEQ assay was v3.0. Assay used: immunoSEQ multiplex PCR; TCRdb lists only in-frame clones, some missing. This sample has 20,000 or so clones; approximately 90% occur once, and the top ten carry about 9%. The TCR was taken from a man aged 50 or older with HIV. The sequenced sample was unsorted PBMCs, obtained 1.8 years before starting antiretroviral therapy. The rearrangement uses TRBV5-4 and TRBJ2-1, with D hard to call. In DNA form, the CDR3 reads TGTGCCAGCAGCGTCGACAACAATGAGCAGTTCTTC. Protein: CASSVDNNEQFF.